This T cell receptor (beta chain) is from a study of vaccination and CD4 T cells after COVID-19. Treatment given: approximately 11-day PBMC culture with coronavirus spike peptide pools or control peptides (ViraFEST assay). Points on this clonotype: What it binds is not known.

This CDR3 spans 13 amino acids. With 7 bases clipped from V and 6 bases from J, the junction kept 3 bases outside the gene matches. Per the germline V gene, CDR1 is SQVTM and CDR2 is ANQGSEA. With the Oncomine TCR Beta short-read assay, DNA from cultured CD4+ T cells was sequenced. TCRdb recomputed calls from the PCR reads with MiXCR, one row per CDR3 protein. The repertoire holds 13,000 to 15,000 distinct CDR3 sequences, with 50% to 55% as singletons. The chain recombines TRBV29-1 with TRBJ2-3; 14 bases are a match to TRBD2. What was sequenced was CD4+ T cells from blood, cultured in vitro. The receptor comes from a human donor who had recovered from COVID-19. CDR3 nucleotide sequence: TGCAGCGCCCGGACTAGCGGGAGGGATACGCAGTATTTT. It translates to CSARTSGRDTQYF.